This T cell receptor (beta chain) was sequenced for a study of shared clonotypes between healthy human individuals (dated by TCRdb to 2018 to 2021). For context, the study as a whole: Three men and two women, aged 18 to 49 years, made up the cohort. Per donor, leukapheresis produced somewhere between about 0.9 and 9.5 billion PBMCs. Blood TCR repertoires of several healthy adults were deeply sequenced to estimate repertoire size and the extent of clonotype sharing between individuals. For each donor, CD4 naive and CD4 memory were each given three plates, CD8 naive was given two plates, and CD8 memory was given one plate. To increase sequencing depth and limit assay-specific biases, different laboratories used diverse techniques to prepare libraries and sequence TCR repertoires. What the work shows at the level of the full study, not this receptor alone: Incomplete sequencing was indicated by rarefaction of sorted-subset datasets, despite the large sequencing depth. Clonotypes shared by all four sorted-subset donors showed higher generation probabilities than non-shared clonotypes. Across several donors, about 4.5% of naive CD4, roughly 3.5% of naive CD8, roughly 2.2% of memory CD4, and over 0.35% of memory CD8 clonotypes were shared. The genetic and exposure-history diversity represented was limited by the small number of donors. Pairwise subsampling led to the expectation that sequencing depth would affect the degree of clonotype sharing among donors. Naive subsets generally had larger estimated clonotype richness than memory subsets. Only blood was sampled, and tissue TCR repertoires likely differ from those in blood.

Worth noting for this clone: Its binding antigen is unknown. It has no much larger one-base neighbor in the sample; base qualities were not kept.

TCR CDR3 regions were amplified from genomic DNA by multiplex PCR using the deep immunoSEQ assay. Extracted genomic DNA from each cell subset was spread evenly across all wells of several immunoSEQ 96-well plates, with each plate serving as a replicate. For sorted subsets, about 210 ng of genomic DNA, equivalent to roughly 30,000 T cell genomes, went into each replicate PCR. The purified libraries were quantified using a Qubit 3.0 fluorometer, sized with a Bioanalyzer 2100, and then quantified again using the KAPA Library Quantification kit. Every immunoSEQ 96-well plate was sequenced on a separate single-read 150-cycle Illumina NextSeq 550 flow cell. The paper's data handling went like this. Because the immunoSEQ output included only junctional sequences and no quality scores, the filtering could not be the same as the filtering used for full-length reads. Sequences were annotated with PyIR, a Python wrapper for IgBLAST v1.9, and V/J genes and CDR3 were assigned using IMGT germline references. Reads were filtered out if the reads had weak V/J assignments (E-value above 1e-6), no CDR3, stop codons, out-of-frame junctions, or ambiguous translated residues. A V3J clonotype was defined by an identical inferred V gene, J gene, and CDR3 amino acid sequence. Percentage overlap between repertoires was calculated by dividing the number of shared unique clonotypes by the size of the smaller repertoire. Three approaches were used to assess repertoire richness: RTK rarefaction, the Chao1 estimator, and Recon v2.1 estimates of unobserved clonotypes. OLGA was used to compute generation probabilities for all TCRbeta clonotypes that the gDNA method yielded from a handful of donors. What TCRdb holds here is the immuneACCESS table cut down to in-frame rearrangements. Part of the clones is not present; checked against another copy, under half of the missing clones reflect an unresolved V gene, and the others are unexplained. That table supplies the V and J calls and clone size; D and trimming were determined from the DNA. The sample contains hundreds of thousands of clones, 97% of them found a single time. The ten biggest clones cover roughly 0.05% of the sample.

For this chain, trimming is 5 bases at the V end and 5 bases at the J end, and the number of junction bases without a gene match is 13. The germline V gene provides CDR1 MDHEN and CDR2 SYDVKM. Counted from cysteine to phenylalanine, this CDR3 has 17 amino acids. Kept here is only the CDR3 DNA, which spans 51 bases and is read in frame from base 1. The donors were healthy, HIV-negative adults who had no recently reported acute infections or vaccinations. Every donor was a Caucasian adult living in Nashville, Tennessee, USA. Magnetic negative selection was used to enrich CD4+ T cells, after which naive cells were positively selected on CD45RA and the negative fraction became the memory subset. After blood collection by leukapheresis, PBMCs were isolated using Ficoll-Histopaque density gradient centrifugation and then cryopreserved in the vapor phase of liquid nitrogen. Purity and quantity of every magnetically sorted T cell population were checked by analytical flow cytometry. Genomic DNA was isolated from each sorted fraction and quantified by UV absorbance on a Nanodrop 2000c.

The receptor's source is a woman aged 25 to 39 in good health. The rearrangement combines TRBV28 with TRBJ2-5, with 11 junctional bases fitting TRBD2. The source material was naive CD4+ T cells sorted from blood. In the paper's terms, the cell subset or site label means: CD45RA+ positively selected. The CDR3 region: CASSSSGTSGTGETQYF. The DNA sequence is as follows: TGTGCCAGCAGTAGCTCCGGGACTAGCGGAACAGGGGAGACCCAGTACTTC.